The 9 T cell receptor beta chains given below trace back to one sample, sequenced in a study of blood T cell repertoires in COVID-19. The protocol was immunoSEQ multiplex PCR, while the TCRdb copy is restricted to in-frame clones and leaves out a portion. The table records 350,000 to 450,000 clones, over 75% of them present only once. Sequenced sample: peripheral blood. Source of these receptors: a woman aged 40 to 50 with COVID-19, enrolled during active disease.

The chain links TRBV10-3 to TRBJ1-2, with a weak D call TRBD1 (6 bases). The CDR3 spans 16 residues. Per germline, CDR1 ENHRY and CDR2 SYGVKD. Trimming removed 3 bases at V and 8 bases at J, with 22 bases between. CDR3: CAISDRGHPKKMGYTF. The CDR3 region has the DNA TGTGCCATCAGTGATAGGGGACACCCAAAAAAGATGGGCTACACCTTC.

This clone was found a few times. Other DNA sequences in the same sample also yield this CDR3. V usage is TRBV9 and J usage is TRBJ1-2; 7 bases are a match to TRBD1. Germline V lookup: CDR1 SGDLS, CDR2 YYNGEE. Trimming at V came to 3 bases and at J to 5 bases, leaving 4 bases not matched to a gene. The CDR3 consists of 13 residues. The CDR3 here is CASSAGTVYGYTF. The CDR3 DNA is TGTGCCAGCAGCGCGGGGACAGTTTATGGCTACACCTTC.

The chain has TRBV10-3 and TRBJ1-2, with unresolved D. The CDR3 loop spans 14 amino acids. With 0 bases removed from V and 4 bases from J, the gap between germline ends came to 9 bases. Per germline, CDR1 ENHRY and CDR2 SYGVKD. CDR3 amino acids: CAISESPGSYGYTF. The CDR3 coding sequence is TGTGCCATCAGTGAGTCCCCAGGAAGCTATGGCTACACCTTC.

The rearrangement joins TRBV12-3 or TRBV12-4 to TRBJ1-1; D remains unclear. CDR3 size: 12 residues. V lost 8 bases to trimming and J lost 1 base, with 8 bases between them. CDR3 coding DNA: TGTGCCAGCGGACTCCAGAACACTGAAGCTTTCTTT. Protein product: CASGLQNTEAFF.

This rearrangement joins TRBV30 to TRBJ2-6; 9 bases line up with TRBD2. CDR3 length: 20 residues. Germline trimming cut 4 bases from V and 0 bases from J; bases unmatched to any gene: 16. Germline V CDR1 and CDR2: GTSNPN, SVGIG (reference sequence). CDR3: CAWTQGLAGRRPSGANVLTF. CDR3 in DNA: TGTGCCTGGACCCAAGGGCTAGCGGGACGTCGCCCCTCTGGGGCCAACGTCCTGACTTTC.

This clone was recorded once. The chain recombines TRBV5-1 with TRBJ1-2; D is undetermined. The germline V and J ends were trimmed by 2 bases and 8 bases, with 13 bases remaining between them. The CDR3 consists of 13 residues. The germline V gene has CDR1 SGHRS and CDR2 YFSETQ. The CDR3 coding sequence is TGCGCCAGCAGCTTTGAGTCCGAGAAGGGCTACACCTTC. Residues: CASSFESEKGYTF. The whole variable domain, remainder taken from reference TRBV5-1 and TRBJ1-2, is KAGVTQTPRYLIKTRGQQVTLSCSPISGHRSVSWYQQTPGQGLQFLFEYFSETQRNKGNFPGRFSGRQFSNSRSEMNVSTLELGDSALYLCASSFESEKGYTFGSGTRLTVV.

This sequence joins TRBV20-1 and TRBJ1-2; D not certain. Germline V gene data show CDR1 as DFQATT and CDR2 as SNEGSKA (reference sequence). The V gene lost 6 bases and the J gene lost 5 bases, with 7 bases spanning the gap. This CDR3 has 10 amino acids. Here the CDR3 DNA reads TGCAGTGCCTACGATTATGGCTACACCTTC. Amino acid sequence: CSAYDYGYTF.

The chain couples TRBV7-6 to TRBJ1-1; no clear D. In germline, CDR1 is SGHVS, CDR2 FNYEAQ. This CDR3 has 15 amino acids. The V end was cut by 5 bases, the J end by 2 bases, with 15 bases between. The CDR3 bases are TGTGCCAGCAGCCCAGGCTTAACAGTTAACACTGAAGCTTTCTTT. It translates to CASSPGLTVNTEAFF.

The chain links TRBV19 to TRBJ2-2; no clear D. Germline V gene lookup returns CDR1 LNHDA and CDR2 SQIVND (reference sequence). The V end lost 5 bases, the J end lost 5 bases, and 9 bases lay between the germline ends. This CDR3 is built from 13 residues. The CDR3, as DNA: TGTGCCAGTAGTCCGCGGCCGACCGGGGAGCTGTTTTTT. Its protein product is CASSPRPTGELFF. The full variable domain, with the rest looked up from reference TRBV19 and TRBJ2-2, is DGGITQSPKYLFRKEGQNVTLSCEQNLNHDAMYWYRQDPGQGLRLIYYSQIVNDFQKGDIAEGYSVSREKKESFPLTVTSAQKNPTAFYLCASSPRPTGELFFGEGSRLTVL.